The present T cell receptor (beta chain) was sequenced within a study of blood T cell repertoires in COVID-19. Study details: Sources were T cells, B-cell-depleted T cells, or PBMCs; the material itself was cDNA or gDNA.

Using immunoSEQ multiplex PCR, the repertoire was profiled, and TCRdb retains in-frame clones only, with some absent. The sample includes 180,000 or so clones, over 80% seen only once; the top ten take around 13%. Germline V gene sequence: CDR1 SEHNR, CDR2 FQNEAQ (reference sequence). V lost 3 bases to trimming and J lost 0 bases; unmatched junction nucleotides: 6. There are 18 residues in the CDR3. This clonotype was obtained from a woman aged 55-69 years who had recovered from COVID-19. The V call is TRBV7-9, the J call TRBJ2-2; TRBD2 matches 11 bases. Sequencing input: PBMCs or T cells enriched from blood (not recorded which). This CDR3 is CASSFATSGEANTGELFF. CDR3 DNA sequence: TGTGCCAGCAGCTTCGCGACTAGCGGGGAGGCGAACACCGGGGAGCTGTTTTTT.